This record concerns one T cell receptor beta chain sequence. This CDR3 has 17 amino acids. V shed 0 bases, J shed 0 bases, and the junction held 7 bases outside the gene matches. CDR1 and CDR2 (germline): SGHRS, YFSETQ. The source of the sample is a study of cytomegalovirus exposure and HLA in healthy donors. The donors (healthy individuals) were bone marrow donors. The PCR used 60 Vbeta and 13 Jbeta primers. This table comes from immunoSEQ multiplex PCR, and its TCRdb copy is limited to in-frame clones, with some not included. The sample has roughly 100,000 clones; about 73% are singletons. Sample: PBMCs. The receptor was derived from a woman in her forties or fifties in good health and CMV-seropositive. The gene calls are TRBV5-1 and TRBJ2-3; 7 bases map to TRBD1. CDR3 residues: CASSLGQGVGSTDTQYF. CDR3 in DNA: TGCGCCAGCAGCTTGGGTCAGGGGGTAGGAAGCACAGATACGCAGTATTTT.